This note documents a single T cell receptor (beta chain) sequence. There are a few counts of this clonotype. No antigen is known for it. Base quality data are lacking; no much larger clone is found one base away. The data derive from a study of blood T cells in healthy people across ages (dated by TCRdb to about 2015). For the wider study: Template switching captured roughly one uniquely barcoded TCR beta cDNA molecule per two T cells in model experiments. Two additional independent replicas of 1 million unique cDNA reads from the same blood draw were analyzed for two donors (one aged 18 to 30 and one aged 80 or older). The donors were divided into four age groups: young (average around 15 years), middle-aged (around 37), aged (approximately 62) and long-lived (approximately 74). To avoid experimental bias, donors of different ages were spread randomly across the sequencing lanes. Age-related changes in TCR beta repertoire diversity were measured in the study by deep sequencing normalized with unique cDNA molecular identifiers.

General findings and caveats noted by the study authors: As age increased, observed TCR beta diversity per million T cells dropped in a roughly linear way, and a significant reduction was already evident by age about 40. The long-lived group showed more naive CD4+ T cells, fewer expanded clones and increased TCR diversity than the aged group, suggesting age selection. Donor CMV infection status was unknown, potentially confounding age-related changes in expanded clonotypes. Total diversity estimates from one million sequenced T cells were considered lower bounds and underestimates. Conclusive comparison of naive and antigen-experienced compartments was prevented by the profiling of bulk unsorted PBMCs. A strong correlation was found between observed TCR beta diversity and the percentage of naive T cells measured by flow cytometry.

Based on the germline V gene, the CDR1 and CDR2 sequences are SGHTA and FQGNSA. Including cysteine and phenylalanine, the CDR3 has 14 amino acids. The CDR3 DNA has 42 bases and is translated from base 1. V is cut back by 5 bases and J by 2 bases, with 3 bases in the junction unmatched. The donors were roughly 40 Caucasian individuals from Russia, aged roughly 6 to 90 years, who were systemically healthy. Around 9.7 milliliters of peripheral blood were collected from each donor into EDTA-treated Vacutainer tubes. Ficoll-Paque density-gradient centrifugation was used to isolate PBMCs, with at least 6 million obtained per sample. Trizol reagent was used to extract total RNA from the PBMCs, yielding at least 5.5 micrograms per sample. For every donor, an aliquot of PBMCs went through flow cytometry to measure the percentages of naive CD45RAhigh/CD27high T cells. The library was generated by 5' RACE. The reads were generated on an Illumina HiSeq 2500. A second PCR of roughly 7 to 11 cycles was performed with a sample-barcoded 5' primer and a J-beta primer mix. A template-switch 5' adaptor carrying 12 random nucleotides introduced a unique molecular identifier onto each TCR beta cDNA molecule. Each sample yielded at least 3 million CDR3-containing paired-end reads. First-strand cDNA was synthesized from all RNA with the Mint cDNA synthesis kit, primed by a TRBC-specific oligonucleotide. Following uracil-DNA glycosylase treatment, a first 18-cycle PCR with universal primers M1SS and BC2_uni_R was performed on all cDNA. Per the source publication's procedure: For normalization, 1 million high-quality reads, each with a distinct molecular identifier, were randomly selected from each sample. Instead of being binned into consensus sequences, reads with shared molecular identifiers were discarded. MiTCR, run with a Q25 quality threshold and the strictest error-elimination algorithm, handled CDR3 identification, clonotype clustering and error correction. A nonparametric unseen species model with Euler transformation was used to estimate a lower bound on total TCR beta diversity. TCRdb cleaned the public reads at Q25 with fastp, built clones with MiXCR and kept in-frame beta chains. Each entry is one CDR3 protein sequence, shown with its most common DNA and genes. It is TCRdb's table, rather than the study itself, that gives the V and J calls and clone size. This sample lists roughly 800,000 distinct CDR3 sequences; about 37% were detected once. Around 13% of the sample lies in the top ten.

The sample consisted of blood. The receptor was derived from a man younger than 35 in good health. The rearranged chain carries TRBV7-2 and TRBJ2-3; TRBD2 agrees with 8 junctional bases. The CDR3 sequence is CASSPLAVTDTQYF. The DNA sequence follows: TGTGCCAGCAGCCCACTAGCGGTCACAGATACGCAGTATTTT.